These 8 T cell receptor beta chains were sequenced from one sample in a study of cytomegalovirus exposure and HLA in healthy donors. In the PCR, 60 Vbeta and 13 Jbeta primers were used. This table comes from immunoSEQ multiplex PCR, and its TCRdb copy is limited to in-frame clones, with some not included. The sample contains roughly 200,000 clones, around four fifths of which appear only once. Sequencing was done on a sample of PBMCs. The origin of the receptors is a boy younger than 10 in good health and CMV-seronegative.

The genes are TRBV7-9 and TRBJ1-1; the D gene is possibly TRBD1 (5 bases). The germline V gene has CDR1 SEHNR and CDR2 FQNEAQ (reference sequence). V was trimmed by 2 bases and J by 4 bases, leaving 8 bases between them. The CDR3 loop spans 13 amino acids. CDR3 in amino acids: CASSLQGGTEAFF. The CDR3 DNA sequence: TGTGCCAGCAGCTTACAGGGTGGCACTGAAGCTTTCTTT.

The chain links TRBV2 to TRBJ2-7; D gene unclear. Per the germline V gene, CDR1 is SNHLY and CDR2 is FYNNEI. The CDR3 contains 12 residues. The V end was cut by 5 bases, the J end by 3 bases, with 8 bases between. The CDR3: CASSSTGYEQYF. The CDR3 DNA follows: TGTGCCAGCAGTTCGACGGGCTACGAGCAGTACTTC.

The J gene is TRBJ2-1, the V gene TRBV7-9; D gene uncertain. Trimming stripped 3 bases from V and 5 bases from J, with 14 bases between. CDR3 length equals 15 residues. Germline V lookup: CDR1 SEHNR, CDR2 FQNEAQ (reference sequence). The chain's CDR3 is CASSFGRGVHNEQFF. Written as DNA, the CDR3 is TGTGCCAGCAGCTTTGGCCGCGGAGTACACAATGAGCAGTTCTTC.

The V call is TRBV18, the J call TRBJ2-1; D possibly corresponds to TRBD2 (5 bases). V shed 2 bases and J shed 13 bases, with 12 bases lying between them. The CDR3 is made up of 12 amino acids. Looked up from germline, CDR1 is KGHSH and CDR2 is LQKENI. The CDR3 bases are TGTGCCAGCTCACCAACGGGGTCGGACCAGTTCTTC. It encodes CASSPTGSDQFF. Full variable domain (remainder filled in from reference TRBV18 and TRBJ2-1): NAGVMQNPRHLVRRRGQEARLRCSPMKGHSHVYWYRQLPEEGLKFMVYLQKENIIDESGMPKERFSAEFPKEGPSILRIQQVVRGDSAAYFCASSPTGSDQFFGPGTRLTVL.

The rearrangement links TRBV6-5 to TRBJ2-7; 7 nucleotides line up with TRBD1. In germline, CDR1 is MNHEY, CDR2 SVGAGI. The CDR3 consists of 15 residues. V was clipped by 6 bases and J by 4 bases; unmatched bases: 12. CDR3 nucleotide sequence: TGTGCCAGCAGCCACGCGGACAGGACGTCGTACGAGCAGTACTTC. Its translation is CASSHADRTSYEQYF.

Only one count was recorded for this clone. This chain connects TRBV18 to TRBJ1-1; D is perhaps TRBD1 (6 bases). V was trimmed by 1 base and J by 3 bases, leaving 12 bases between them. CDR1 is KGHSH, CDR2 LQKENI, per germline. The CDR3 has 15 amino acids. CDR3 region: CASSPQQGIDTEAFF. CDR3 nucleotide sequence: TGTGCCAGCTCACCACAACAGGGAATAGACACTGAAGCTTTCTTT.

This clone was counted once. The chain uses TRBV19 and TRBJ2-7; 12 nucleotides match TRBD2. V shed 1 base and J 5 bases; nucleotides not matched to a gene: 6. CDR1 is LNHDA and CDR2 is SQIVND in the germline V gene (reference sequence). The CDR3 has 16 amino acids. As DNA, the CDR3 is TGTGCCAGTAGTATAGCTAGCGGGAGGGCCACCAACGAGCAGTACTTC. Protein: CASSIASGRATNEQYF. Combining the CDR3 with reference TRBV19 and TRBJ2-7 gives the whole variable domain DGGITQSPKYLFRKEGQNVTLSCEQNLNHDAMYWYRQDPGQGLRLIYYSQIVNDFQKGDIAEGYSVSREKKESFPLTVTSAQKNPTAFYLCASSIASGRATNEQYFGPGTRLTVT.

The genes are TRBV10-3 and TRBJ2-7; TRBD1 aligns across 8 bases. CDR1 and CDR2 (germline): ENHRY, SYGVKD. This CDR3 spans 14 amino acids. V dropped 6 bases and J dropped 4; count of bases not matched to a gene: 8. The CDR3: CAISSSGGRYEQYF. CDR3 sequence (DNA): TGTGCCATCAGCAGCTCAGGGGGCCGGTACGAGCAGTACTTC.